The T cell receptor beta chain under discussion was sequenced for a study of T cell changes during pregnancy in multiple sclerosis. With 2 bases removed from V and 5 bases from J, the gap between germline ends came to 19 bases. The V gene's germline CDR1 is LNHDA and CDR2 SQIVND (reference sequence). This CDR3 spans 17 amino acids. Using immunoSEQ multiplex PCR, the repertoire was profiled, and TCRdb retains in-frame clones only, with some absent. The sample yields approximately 57,000 clones, 92% seen once. The V call is TRBV19, the J call TRBJ1-5, with D tentatively TRBD1 (6 bases). The sample consisted of CD4+ T cells from peripheral blood mononuclear cells, taken in the second trimester of pregnancy. The receptor comes from a female donor with multiple sclerosis, enrolled in a pregnancy study. CDR3 sequence reads: CASSINFGQGFDQPQHF. CDR3 nucleotides: TGTGCCAGTAGTATAAATTTTGGCCAGGGGTTCGATCAGCCCCAGCATTTT.